This TCR beta chain comes out of a study of a mutant IDH1 vaccine in newly diagnosed glioma. Overall study: Patients received vaccination from 4-6 weeks after radiotherapy alone, or with temozolomide cycles. Of treated patients, around 62% were men and roughly 38% women, averaging around 39 years. Former treatment meant radiotherapy, temozolomide, or both; the majority had gotten both. Points from the study as a whole: Patients showed vaccine-induced immune responses at a rate of 93.3%.

Worth noting for this clone: Its antigen is still unknown.

The repertoire was sequenced with immunoSEQ multiplex PCR; TCRdb's copy has only in-frame clones and lacks some. Among 20,000 to 30,000 clones listed, more than 65% were seen once. Time point denoted: week 5, during vaccination. Mutant IDH1 20-mer peptide, at 300 ug, made up each vaccine dose, with topical imiquimod. Sequencing used PBMCs, obtained from a glioma patient whose treatment included an IDH1 peptide vaccine. The receptor comes from a man aged 40-55 years with glioma. Some clones in this sample may be carry-over from other donors' samples.

The CDR3 sequence: CASSPIRQGAGELFF. In DNA, the CDR3 is TGTGCCAGCAGTCCTATACGACAGGGCGCCGGGGAGCTGTTTTTT. This chain uses TRBV6-6 with TRBJ2-2; 7 bases map to TRBD1. The length of the CDR3 is 15 residues. Germline V gives CDR1 MNHNY, CDR2 SVGAGI (reference sequence). Losses at the gene ends were 5 bases for V and 6 bases for J; bases not matched to a gene: 9.